The source of this T cell receptor beta chain is a study of blood T cell repertoires in COVID-19. About the research overall: T cells, B-cell-depleted T cells, or PBMCs supplied cDNA or gDNA.

TCRdb's table, derived via immunoSEQ multiplex PCR, lists solely in-frame clones and lacks some. The sample comprises 300,000 or so clones, about 88% of which are singletons, and 1% to 1.5% rests with the top ten. The length of the CDR3 is 13 residues. V was trimmed by 2 bases and J by 5 bases, leaving 8 bases between them. The germline V gene has CDR1 SGHDT and CDR2 YYEEEE. Sequencing was done on a sample of peripheral blood. The V gene is TRBV5-6, the J gene TRBJ1-5; D is unclear. This TCR was recovered from a man between 65 and 85 years old with acute or convalescent COVID-19. CDR3 sequence reads: CASSFGGDQPQHF. DNA of the CDR3: TGTGCCAGCAGCTTCGGCGGGGATCAGCCCCAGCATTTT.